This T cell receptor beta chain is from a study of blood T cell repertoires in COVID-19. Clones were read by immunoSEQ multiplex PCR, and TCRdb kept only the in-frame ones, dropping some. Among 250,000 or so clones listed, more than 80% were seen once. This CDR3 comprises 14 residues. V was cut by 3 bases and J by 6 bases, with 12 bases left in between. Germline CDR1 SGDLS, CDR2 YYNGEE. Membership in each cohort depended on participant-reported clinical history. The TCR comes from a man aged 60 to 69 who had recovered from COVID-19. The genes are TRBV9 and TRBJ2-2; tentatively, D is TRBD2 (6 bases). Input material: PBMCs or T cells enriched from blood (not recorded which). CDR3 bases: TGTGCCAGCAGCGGGGAGGTCGGGGCCGGGGAGCTGTTTTTT. Translating it yields CASSGEVGAGELFF.